A selection of T cell receptor beta chains follows, all from one sample in a study of blood T cell repertoires in COVID-19. Data came from immunoSEQ multiplex PCR; TCRdb stores just in-frame clones and leaves some out. The sample gives hundreds of thousands of clones, about 90% of which show up once; 3% to 3.5% is in the top ten. The sample consisted of PBMCs or T cells enriched from blood (not recorded which). The receptors stem from a woman between 50 and 59 years old in a cohort exposed to, infected with or recovered from COVID-19 (not recorded which). Both conserved end residues are part of each CDR3. The D gene is left open where the match is weak. Expanded clones get a size class; other rows say once, few or many, or leave the size out.

clone size	V gene	J gene	D gene	CDR3 protein	CDR3 DNA
-	TRBV4-1	TRBJ2-6	-	CASSQDVVTGASGANVLTF	TGCGCCAGCAGCCAAGATGTGGTGACAGGAGCTTCTGGGGCCAACGTCCTGACTTTC
-	TRBV15	TRBJ2-5	-	CATSRDIETQYF	TGTGCCACCAGCAGAGATATTGAGACCCAGTACTTC
-	TRBV20-1	TRBJ1-6	-	CSASGENSPLHF	TGCAGTGCTAGTGGCGAGAATTCACCCCTCCACTTT
-	TRBV15	TRBJ2-1	TRBD1	CATSRARQGDNEQFF	TGTGCCACCAGCAGAGCGCGACAGGGGGATAATGAGCAGTTCTTC
-	TRBV4-3	TRBJ1-2	TRBD1	CASSQDRTGGAEGYTF	TGCGCCAGCAGCCAAGATCGAACAGGGGGCGCGGAGGGCTACACCTTC
-	TRBV28	TRBJ1-5	-	CASSSFRGGQPQHF	TGTGCCAGCAGTTCCTTCCGGGGGGGCCAGCCCCAGCATTTT
-	TRBV6-1	TRBJ1-3	-	CASSEQGNSGNTIYF	TGTGCCAGCAGTGAGCAGGGGAACTCTGGAAACACCATATATTTT
-	TRBV30	TRBJ2-3	-	CAWSRGGTVPTDTQYF	TGTGCCTGGAGCCGGGGGGGGACAGTCCCCACAGATACGCAGTATTTT
-	TRBV2	TRBJ2-3	TRBD1	CASSEAMGGTGLDTQYF	TGTGCCAGCAGTGAAGCGATGGGTGGGACAGGGTTAGATACGCAGTATTTT
few	TRBV2	TRBJ2-2	-	CASSVGHYTGELFF	TGTGCCAGCAGCGTGGGACACTACACCGGGGAGCTGTTTTTT
-	TRBV6-2/TRBV6-3	TRBJ1-2	TRBD1	CASRYGTALGSGYTF	TGTGCCAGCAGGTACGGGACAGCCCTCGGCTCAGGCTACACCTTC
-	TRBV11-3	TRBJ2-5	-	CASSSIYTACRYF	TGTGCCAGCAGTTCTATTTATACTGCCTGTCGGTACTTC
-	TRBV30	TRBJ2-7	-	CAWTKTYEQYF	TGTGCCTGGACCAAGACTTACGAGCAGTACTTC
once	TRBV7-2	TRBJ1-3	-	CASSSLTVSSGNTIYF	TGTGCCAGCAGCTCGCTAACCGTGAGTTCAGGAAACACCATATATTTT
-	TRBV7-8	TRBJ2-2	-	CASSPPAGNTGELFF	TGTGCCAGCAGCCCGCCAGCGGGGAACACCGGGGAGCTGTTTTTT
-	TRBV5-1	TRBJ2-1	-	CASSNDSPRTYNEQFF	TGCGCCAGCAGCAACGACAGCCCTCGGACCTACAATGAGCAGTTCTTC
once	TRBV5-1	TRBJ2-3	TRBD1	CASKDREQDTQYF	TGCGCCAGCAAAGACAGGGAGCAAGATACGCAGTATTTT
-	TRBV19	TRBJ1-1	TRBD1	CASSTLNGQGKTEAFF	TGTGCCAGTAGTACCCTCAACGGACAGGGAAAGACTGAAGCTTTCTTT
-	TRBV6-1	TRBJ1-5	TRBD1	CASSERTGGSQPQHF	TGTGCCAGCAGTGAAAGGACAGGGGGTAGCCAGCCCCAGCATTTT
-	TRBV5-6	TRBJ1-6	-	CASSLGSVYNSPLHF	TGTGCCAGCAGCTTGGGGTCGGTTTATAATTCACCCCTCCACTTT
few	TRBV2	TRBJ1-2	-	CASRPGEMPNYTF	TGTGCCAGCAGGCCAGGGGAGATGCCGAACTACACCTTC
-	TRBV7-2	TRBJ2-2	-	CASSSDRYTGELFF	TGTGCCAGCAGCTCGGACAGATACACCGGGGAGCTGTTTTTT
-	TRBV5-1	TRBJ2-2	-	CASSPEWQMNTGELFF	TGCGCCAGCAGCCCCGAATGGCAGATGAACACCGGGGAGCTGTTTTTT
-	TRBV3-1/TRBV3-2	TRBJ2-7	-	CASSRNGQTYEQYF	TGTGCCAGCAGCCGCAATGGACAAACCTACGAGCAGTACTTC
-	TRBV6-1	TRBJ1-1	-	CASSDEGVTEAFF	TGTGCCAGCAGTGACGAGGGAGTAACTGAAGCTTTCTTT
-	TRBV7-2	TRBJ2-2	TRBD2	CASSVSGGAGGELFF	TGTGCCAGCAGCGTGAGCGGGGGGGCAGGCGGGGAGCTGTTTTTT
-	TRBV4-2	TRBJ1-1	-	CASSRYLEAFF	TGTGCCAGCAGCCGCTACCTTGAAGCTTTCTTT
-	TRBV7-3	TRBJ2-1	-	CASSLKGLGHREQFF	TGTGCCAGCAGCTTAAAGGGCTTGGGACACCGGGAGCAGTTCTTC
-	TRBV5-1	TRBJ1-6	-	CASSRGSAYNSPLHF	TGCGCCAGCAGCCGGGGATCGGCTTATAATTCACCCCTCCACTTT
few	TRBV9	TRBJ2-3	-	CASRPGSYTDTQYF	TGTGCCAGCAGGCCCGGGTCCTACACAGATACGCAGTATTTT
-	TRBV24-1	TRBJ2-1	-	CATSDGGRGGTYNEQFF	TGTGCCACCAGTGATGGGGGTAGAGGCGGGACCTACAATGAGCAGTTCTTC
-	TRBV5-1	TRBJ1-1	-	CASSPQGPPNTEAFF	TGCGCCAGCTCCCCCCAGGGGCCGCCGAACACTGAAGCTTTCTTT
-	TRBV6-5	TRBJ1-3	-	CASRAGHTIYF	TGTGCCAGCAGGGCTGGTCACACCATATATTTT
-	TRBV29-1	TRBJ1-2	TRBD1	CSVADRGGYGYTF	TGCAGCGTTGCGGACAGGGGAGGCTATGGCTACACCTTC